Shown below are 3 T cell receptor beta chains from a single sample sequenced in a study of T cells in Graves' hyperthyroidism and ophthalmopathy. Amplified TCR beta CDR3 regions came from RNA transcripts. HTBI primers were the set used in a first-round RT-PCR of the TCR CDR3. TCRdb fed the multiplex PCR reads into MiXCR, producing one record per CDR3 protein. The sample carries about 590,000 distinct CDR3 sequences, around 16% recorded once. What was sequenced was blood. The receptors here all came from a woman between 25 and 40 years old with Graves' hyperthyroidism.

This clonotype turned up a few times. V gene TRBV28 combines with J gene TRBJ1-6; D remains unclear. Looked up from germline, CDR1 is MDHEN and CDR2 is SYDVKM. The CDR3 has 14 residues. V was trimmed by 6 bases and J by 0 bases, leaving 6 bases between them. The CDR3 bases are TGTGCCAGCAGAGAAAGCTCCTATAATTCACCCCTCCACTTT. Its translation is CASRESSYNSPLHF.

This clonotype showed up many times. The chain recombines TRBV20-1 with TRBJ2-7, with TRBD1 identical over 11 bases. V shed 5 bases, J shed 3 bases, and the junction held 3 bases outside the gene matches. The CDR3 spans 13 residues. The germline V gene has CDR1 DFQATT and CDR2 SNEGSKA (reference sequence). Written as DNA, the CDR3 is TGCAGTGCTGCCGGGACAGGGGGCTACGAGCAGTACTTC. Translating it yields CSAAGTGGYEQYF.

This clonotype was counted at least ten times. The V gene is TRBV2, the J gene TRBJ2-1, with 12 bases that match TRBD2. This CDR3 is 15 amino acids long. The V gene's germline CDR1 is SNHLY and CDR2 FYNNEI. Trimming took 6 bases from V and 3 from J; bases not matched to a gene: 3. The CDR3 loop reads CASSRTSGDYNEQFF. The CDR3 nucleotides read TGTGCCAGCAGCAGGACTAGCGGGGACTACAATGAGCAGTTCTTC.